These 28 T cell receptor beta chains were all obtained from the same sample, sequenced in a study. Generated by immunoSEQ multiplex PCR, the TCRdb table keeps only in-frame clones and is missing some. The repertoire holds some 48,000 clones, with more than 85% as singletons. Sequencing input: PBMCs. The receptor source for this set is a man aged 35-49 years with rheumatoid arthritis.

This clone was seen once. The CDR3 bases are TGCAGCGTTGGGAGTTCCCGGGGCTCCTACAATGAGCAGTTCTTC. It encodes CSVGSSRGSYNEQFF. The chain couples TRBV29-1 to TRBJ2-1; TRBD2 might be the D (5 bases). There are 15 residues in the CDR3. V shed 4 bases and J shed 0 bases, with 13 bases lying between them. Germline V gives CDR1 SQVTM, CDR2 ANQGSEA.

The genes are TRBV4-1 and TRBJ2-2, with a possible D match to TRBD1 (6 bases). CDR3 length equals 17 residues. Trimming pared 3 bases from V and 1 base from J, leaving 15 bases between. The germline gives CDR1 MGHRA, CDR2 YSYEKL. CDR3 DNA: TGCGCCAGCAGCCACCCCTCGGGACATAAGAACACCGGGGAGCTGTTTTTT. Amino acid sequence: CASSHPSGHKNTGELFF.

The genes are TRBV6-5 and TRBJ1-6; possible D gene TRBD1, 6 bases. The V end was cut by 8 bases, the J end by 11 bases, with 13 bases between. The CDR3 runs 12 residues. Germline CDR1 and CDR2: MNHEY and SVGAGI. The CDR3 sequence is CASGKGHPPLHF. The CDR3 coding sequence is TGTGCCAGCGGGAAGGGACATCCACCCCTCCACTTT.

This clone was picked up one time. This chain links TRBV29-1 with TRBJ2-7, with TRBD2 matching over 7 bases. After removal of 6 bases from V and 4 bases from J, the junction contained 6 bases not matched to a gene. From germline, CDR1 is SQVTM and CDR2 ANQGSEA. The CDR3 extends over 12 amino acids. The DNA of the CDR3 is TGCAGCGTCTCTGGGGGGGTGTACGAGCAGTACTTC. Residues: CSVSGGVYEQYF.

The rearrangement joins TRBV7-9 to TRBJ1-5; D gene unclear. V lost 4 bases to trimming and J lost 4 bases, with 11 bases between them. This CDR3 has 14 amino acids. Germline V gene sequence: CDR1 SEHNR, CDR2 FQNEAQ (reference sequence). The CDR3 protein is CASSSDGFNQPQHF. The DNA of the CDR3 is TGTGCCAGCAGCTCGGACGGATTTAATCAGCCCCAGCATTTT.

This rearrangement joins TRBV28 to TRBJ1-2; no clear D gene. Germline values: CDR1 MDHEN, CDR2 SYDVKM. This CDR3 is 13 amino acids long. Trimming left V 3 bases short and J 4 bases short, with 9 bases between. The CDR3 loop is CASSFPAAYGYTF. DNA for the CDR3: TGTGCCAGCAGTTTCCCGGCGGCCTATGGCTACACCTTC.

The rearrangement uses TRBV20-1 and TRBJ1-5, with D uncertain. The V gene's germline CDR1 is DFQATT and CDR2 SNEGSKA (reference sequence). The ends were cut back, 3 bases at V and 1 base at J, with 10 bases in the middle. This CDR3 is 14 amino acids long. Here the CDR3 DNA reads TGCAGTGCTAGTTCCCGGGTAAGCAATCAGCCCCAGCATTTT. Protein sequence: CSASSRVSNQPQHF.

This clone was found a few times. The genes are TRBV5-6 and TRBJ2-2; the match to TRBD2 covers 9 bases. Germline V lookup: CDR1 SGHDT, CDR2 YYEEEE. The ends lost 5 bases at V and 5 bases at J; junction bases unmatched: 10. The CDR3 loop spans 16 amino acids. The CDR3 is CASSLPGLARTGELFF. The CDR3 nucleotides are TGTGCCAGCAGTTTGCCAGGACTAGCGAGGACCGGGGAGCTGTTTTTT. Full variable domain (rest looked up from reference TRBV5-6 and TRBJ2-2): DAGVTQSPTHLIKTRGQQVTLRCSPKSGHDTVSWYQQALGQGPQFIFQYYEEEERQRGNFPDRFSGHQFPNYSSELNVNALLLGDSALYLCASSLPGLARTGELFFGEGSRLTVL.

V is TRBV18 and J is TRBJ1-1, with 11 bases lining up with TRBD1. The CDR3 loop spans 15 amino acids. Germline assignment: CDR1 KGHSH and CDR2 LQKENI. Losses at the gene ends were 5 bases for V and 4 bases for J; bases not matched to a gene: 6. The CDR3 nucleotides read TGTGCCAGCTCAGTCGGACAGGGGGCGGTCACTGAAGCTTTCTTT. Translated, it gives CASSVGQGAVTEAFF.

J is TRBJ1-2 and V is TRBV11-1, with 9 bases lining up with TRBD1. The CDR3 runs to 15 residues. V shed 5 bases and J 5 bases; nucleotides not matched to a gene: 9. The V gene's germline CDR1 is SGHAT and CDR2 FQDESV (reference sequence). CDR3 sequence: CASSQSGTGPYGYTF. CDR3 DNA: TGTGCCAGCAGCCAGTCCGGGACAGGGCCGTATGGCTACACCTTC.

This clone showed up just once. This sequence joins TRBV7-9 and TRBJ1-5; maybe TRBD1 (5 bases). Germline-derived CDR1 and CDR2 are SEHNR and FQNEAQ (reference sequence). V lost 1 base to trimming and J lost 11 bases, with 18 bases between them. CDR3 length: 15 residues. Here the CDR3 reads CASSLDGTGLGAQHF. The DNA of the CDR3 is TGTGCCAGCAGCTTAGACGGGACGGGACTTGGGGCCCAGCATTTT.

The chain links TRBV7-2 to TRBJ1-5; TRBD1 matches at 7 bases. This CDR3 has 14 residues. The V gene's germline CDR1 is SGHTA and CDR2 FQGNSA. The junction had 4 bases not matched to a gene; V was cut back by 4 bases and J by 4 bases. The CDR3 reads CASSSRQGNQPQHF. In DNA, the CDR3 is TGTGCCAGCAGCTCAAGACAGGGAAATCAGCCCCAGCATTTT.

The CDR3 sequence: CASSVGTGGEETQYF. The DNA of the CDR3 is TGTGCCAGCAGCGTCGGGACAGGGGGTGAAGAGACCCAGTACTTC. The chain carries TRBV7-9 and TRBJ2-5; 11 bases line up with TRBD1. Unmatched junction bases numbered 5, after V lost 5 bases and J lost 3 bases. CDR3 length equals 15 residues. Looked up from germline, CDR1 is SEHNR and CDR2 is FQNEAQ (reference sequence). The full variable domain, in which reference TRBV7-9 and TRBJ2-5 provide the parts outside the CDR3, is DTGVSQNPRHKITKRGQNVTFRCDPISEHNRLYWYRQTLGQGPEFLTYFQNEAQLEKSRLLSDRFSAERPKGSFSTLEIQRTEQGDSAMYLCASSVGTGGEETQYFGPGTRLLVL.

This sequence joins TRBV3-1 (or the pseudogene TRBV3-2) and TRBJ1-3, with D possibly matching TRBD1 (5 bases). This CDR3 region has 14 residues. The germline gives CDR1 LGHDT, CDR2 YNNKEL (reference sequence). Trimming stripped 0 bases from V and 4 bases from J, with 7 bases between. The CDR3 reads CASSQDPGGNTIYF. Written as DNA, the CDR3 is TGTGCCAGCAGCCAAGATCCAGGGGGAAACACCATATATTTT.

This chain uses TRBV13 with TRBJ1-2, with 8 bases lining up with TRBD1. The CDR3 contains 15 residues. Germline CDR1 and CDR2: PRHDT and FYEKMQ (reference sequence). The V and J ends lost 5 bases and 2 bases, in that order; junction bases with no gene match: 7. The CDR3 region is CASSPGTGRNYGYTF. The CDR3 bases are TGTGCCAGCAGCCCCGGGACAGGTCGCAACTATGGCTACACCTTC.

The chain couples TRBV3-1 (or the pseudogene TRBV3-2) to TRBJ1-5; D gene uncertain. The ends were cut back, 3 bases at V and 1 base at J, with 4 bases in the middle. The germline V gene encodes CDR1 LGHDT and CDR2 YNNKEL (reference sequence). CDR3 length: 13 residues. The CDR3 sequence: CASSHRSNQPQHF. In nucleotides, the CDR3 is TGTGCCAGCAGCCATAGAAGCAATCAGCCCCAGCATTTT.

In DNA form, the CDR3 reads TGTGCCAGCAGCCGGGACAGGGATCCCTACGAGCAGTACTTC. Residues: CASSRDRDPYEQYF. V and J are TRBV5-4 and TRBJ2-7; 9 bases fit TRBD1. The germline CDR1 and CDR2 sequences are SGHNT and YYREEE (reference sequence). Trimming took 4 bases from V and 2 from J; bases not matched to a gene: 4. CDR3 length: 14 amino acids.

The chain uses TRBV12-3 or TRBV12-4 and TRBJ1-1; a possible D gene is TRBD1 (5 bases). The CDR3 has 13 residues. V lost 6 bases and J lost 4, with 12 bases in between. The CDR3 protein is CASSEGPSTEAFF. Written as DNA, the CDR3 is TGTGCCAGCAGCGAGGGGCCTTCCACTGAAGCTTTCTTT.

The chain couples TRBV27 to TRBJ1-1; D not certain. Germline lookup yields CDR1 MNHEY and CDR2 SMNVEV (reference sequence). This CDR3 region has 13 residues. The V end was cut by 6 bases, the J end by 1 base, with 9 bases between. The CDR3: CASRLGPNTEAFF. In DNA form, the CDR3 reads TGTGCCAGCAGATTGGGCCCGAACACTGAAGCTTTCTTT.

The rearrangement joins TRBV7-8 to TRBJ2-1; 8 bases are shared with TRBD2. The V gene's germline CDR1 is SGHVS and CDR2 FQNEAQ. This CDR3 has 16 amino acids. Losses at the gene ends were 5 bases for V and 7 bases for J; bases not matched to a gene: 13. The CDR3 DNA is TGTGCCAGCAGCCTACGACCAACCGGGGGGGTTAATGAGCAGTTCTTC. It specifies CASSLRPTGGVNEQFF.

This clone was counted a single time. This chain uses TRBV5-1 with TRBJ2-5; 11 positions match TRBD2. Per germline, CDR1 SGHRS and CDR2 YFSETQ. V dropped 0 bases and J dropped 1; count of bases not matched to a gene: 5. CDR3 size: 17 residues. For the CDR3, the DNA is TGCGCCAGCAGCTTGGCAGGGCTAGCGGGGGGCCAAGAGACCCAGTACTTC. The encoded protein is CASSLAGLAGGQETQYF.

This clone appeared a few times. The chain carries TRBV5-3 and TRBJ1-2; D gene uncertain. TRBV5-3 is placed among ORFs of uncertain function. V dropped 4 bases and J dropped 8 bases, with 18 bases sitting between them. The CDR3 runs to 14 residues. DNA of the CDR3: TGTGCCAGAAGCACCCGGGCCTCCCCTGGCGGCTACACCTTC. Translating it yields CARSTRASPGGYTF.

The chain links TRBV10-2 to TRBJ2-5; D possibly corresponds to TRBD2 (5 bases). CDR1 and CDR2 from the germline V gene are WSHSY and SAAADI. This CDR3 contains 13 residues. Trimming took 3 bases from V and 5 from J, leaving 10 bases between them. The CDR3 here is CASSDNSGETQYF. CDR3 DNA: TGCGCCAGCAGTGATAATTCGGGGGAGACCCAGTACTTC.

This clone has just a few counts. V is TRBV4-1 and J is TRBJ2-7, with 9 bases that match TRBD1. V lost 0 bases, J lost 11 bases, and 8 bases stayed unmatched. Germline CDR1 MGHRA, CDR2 YSYEKL. There are 14 residues in the CDR3. The CDR3 sequence is CASSQEGQGSAEYF. The DNA of the CDR3 is TGCGCCAGCAGCCAAGAGGGACAGGGCTCGGCCGAGTACTTC.

The chain combines TRBV11-2 with TRBJ1-2; TRBD1 is a possible D gene (5 bases). The CDR3 covers 12 residues. The V gene lost 4 bases and the J gene lost 12 bases, with 15 bases spanning the gap. Germline CDR1 SGHAT, CDR2 FQNNGV. The CDR3 spells CASSSQLTDDTF. The CDR3, as DNA: TGTGCCAGCAGCTCCCAACTGACAGACGACACCTTC.

The V call is TRBV28, the J call TRBJ2-7; perhaps TRBD1 as D (6 bases). Germline V gene sequence: CDR1 MDHEN, CDR2 SYDVKM. This CDR3 has 14 residues. The V end was cut by 5 bases, the J end by 2 bases, with 13 bases between. DNA of the CDR3: TGTGCCAGCAGTCTCCGGGACATACCCTACGAGCAGTACTTC. It yields the protein CASSLRDIPYEQYF.

This chain joins TRBV29-1 and TRBJ1-5; TRBD1 is a possible D gene (5 bases). Germline loops: CDR1 SQVTM, CDR2 ANQGSEA. This CDR3 region has 12 residues. V lost 7 bases and J 7 bases, leaving 14 bases between the germline ends. In DNA, the CDR3 is TGCAGCGCCAGGACGGGGGACCAGCCCCAGCATTTT. It encodes CSARTGDQPQHF.

The J gene is TRBJ2-1, the V gene TRBV5-4; D perhaps matches TRBD1 (6 bases). Per the germline V gene, CDR1 is SGHNT and CDR2 is YYREEE (reference sequence). V was clipped by 4 bases and J by 4 bases, with 12 bases between them. CDR3 length equals 14 residues. This CDR3 reads CASSVPGQYNEQFF. CDR3 bases: TGTGCCAGCAGCGTGCCGGGACAATACAATGAGCAGTTCTTC. The full variable domain, rest sourced from reference TRBV5-4 and TRBJ2-1, is ETGVTQSPTHLIKTRGQQVTLRCSSQSGHNTVSWYQQALGQGPQFIFQYYREEENGRGNFPPRFSGLQFPNYSSELNVNALELDDSALYLCASSVPGQYNEQFFGPGTRLTVL.